The 17 T cell receptor beta chains reported below all come from one sample, sequenced in a study of blood T cell repertoires in COVID-19. The repertoire was sequenced with immunoSEQ multiplex PCR; TCRdb's copy has only in-frame clones and lacks some. The profile shows roughly 420,000 clones, approximately 87% of them singletons. Sequencing was performed on PBMCs or T cells enriched from blood (not recorded which). These receptors were obtained from a woman between 25 and 40 years old with acute COVID-19.

V is TRBV5-1 and J is TRBJ1-4; TRBD1 matches at 9 bases. The germline gives CDR1 SGHRS, CDR2 YFSETQ. The CDR3 has 15 amino acids. Unmatched junction bases numbered 5, after V lost 1 base and J lost 7 bases. The CDR3 loop reads CASSLTGGGGEKLFF. The DNA for the CDR3 is TGCGCCAGCAGCTTGACAGGGGGCGGGGGTGAAAAACTGTTTTTT. Supplemented by reference TRBV5-1 and TRBJ1-4, the full variable domain reads KAGVTQTPRYLIKTRGQQVTLSCSPISGHRSVSWYQQTPGQGLQFLFEYFSETQRNKGNFPGRFSGRQFSNSRSEMNVSTLELGDSALYLCASSLTGGGGEKLFFGSGTQLSVL.

This rearrangement joins TRBV4-1 to TRBJ2-1; D may be TRBD2 (6 bases). V was cut by 2 bases and J by 5 bases, with 16 bases left in between. The CDR3 extends over 16 amino acids. Germline V gene data show CDR1 as MGHRA and CDR2 as YSYEKL. The CDR3 is CASSQIIAAGHNEQFF. DNA for the CDR3: TGCGCCAGCAGCCAAATAATAGCGGCGGGCCACAATGAGCAGTTCTTC.

Here the CDR3 reads CASSLGTGGPSGDTQYF. In DNA, the CDR3 is TGTGCCAGCAGCTTGGGAACGGGGGGGCCCTCAGGAGATACGCAGTATTTT. The V and J genes are TRBV5-4 and TRBJ2-3, with TRBD2 matching 8 bases. This CDR3 spans 17 amino acids. V dropped 0 bases and J dropped 5; count of bases not matched to a gene: 11. Germline CDR1 reads SGHNT; CDR2 reads YYREEE (reference sequence).

The V call is TRBV24-1, the J call TRBJ2-1, with D possibly being TRBD1 (5 bases). The CDR3 is made up of 15 amino acids. V gave up 3 bases and J gave up 8 bases, with 16 bases separating them. Per germline, CDR1 KGHDR and CDR2 SFDVKD. This CDR3 reads CATSDPRQLNDEQFF. The CDR3 DNA follows: TGTGCCACCAGTGATCCCAGACAGTTGAATGATGAGCAGTTCTTC.

V usage is TRBV6-2 or TRBV6-3 and J usage is TRBJ2-7, with TRBD2 matching 7 bases. Germline V gene lookup returns CDR1 MNHEY and CDR2 SVGEGT. Trimming at V came to 0 bases and at J to 2 bases, leaving 4 bases not matched to a gene. The CDR3 runs to 15 residues. The CDR3 DNA reads as TGTGCCAGCAGTTACTCGGGAGCGGGGCCCTACGAGCAGTACTTC. This encodes CASSYSGAGPYEQYF.

The chain is built from TRBV7-3 and TRBJ2-3; no definite D call. Germline assignment: CDR1 SGHTA and CDR2 FQGTGA. The CDR3 consists of 14 residues. The V end was cut by 5 bases, the J end by 4 bases, with 13 bases between. CDR3 sequence reads: CASSRRRQPDTQYF. The CDR3 bases are TGTGCCAGCAGCCGTCGGCGACAACCAGATACGCAGTATTTT.

This clone occurred a few times. V and J are TRBV5-5 and TRBJ1-6, with 8 bases that match TRBD1. This CDR3 contains 17 residues. Germline V gene lookup returns CDR1 SGHKS and CDR2 YYEKEE (reference sequence). The junction had 15 bases not matched to a gene; V was cut back by 2 bases and J by 11 bases. CDR3 protein: CASSFDLAGGFGPPLHF. The CDR3 coding sequence is TGTGCCAGCAGCTTTGATTTGGCAGGGGGCTTTGGTCCACCCCTCCACTTT.

This rearrangement joins TRBV18 to TRBJ2-7; 7 positions agree with TRBD2. The CDR3 sequence is 12 residues long. V dropped 6 bases and J dropped 6; count of bases not matched to a gene: 5. Germline V gene data show CDR1 as KGHSH and CDR2 as LQKENI. Written as DNA, the CDR3 is TGTGCCAGCTCCGGACTAGTAGGCGAGCAGTACTTC. Translated, it gives CASSGLVGEQYF.

The genes are TRBV9 and TRBJ1-5; 7 bases align to TRBD1. The CDR3 has 14 residues. Germline-derived CDR1 and CDR2 are SGDLS and YYNGEE. V was clipped by 0 bases and J by 6 bases; unmatched bases: 3. CDR3 sequence reads: CASSVGGGGQPQHF. CDR3 DNA: TGTGCCAGCAGCGTAGGAGGGGGCGGTCAGCCCCAGCATTTT. The whole variable domain, remainder taken from reference TRBV9 and TRBJ1-5, is DSGVTQTPKHLITATGQRVTLRCSPRSGDLSVYWYQQSLDQGLQFLIQYYNGEERAKGNILERFSAQQFPDLHSELNLSSLELGDSALYFCASSVGGGGQPQHFGDGTRLSIL.

The rearrangement uses TRBV24-1 and TRBJ2-5; unclear D gene. The CDR3 is made up of 16 amino acids. The V and J ends lost 8 bases and 2 bases respectively, with 20 bases between them. Germline V gives CDR1 KGHDR, CDR2 SFDVKD. This CDR3 reads CATTIAGPNAQETQYF. The CDR3 DNA is TGTGCCACCACCATAGCCGGCCCGAATGCGCAAGAGACCCAGTACTTC.

The CDR3 spells CASSLPGQGSRTGELFF. DNA of the CDR3: TGTGCCAGCAGCTTACCCGGACAGGGCTCTAGGACCGGGGAGCTGTTTTTT. This sequence joins TRBV11-2 and TRBJ2-2; TRBD1 matches at 8 bases. CDR3 length equals 17 residues. With 2 bases clipped from V and 5 bases from J, the junction kept 10 bases outside the gene matches. Germline assignment: CDR1 SGHAT and CDR2 FQNNGV. Combining the CDR3 with reference TRBV11-2 and TRBJ2-2 gives the whole variable domain EAGVAQSPRYKIIEKRQSVAFWCNPISGHATLYWYQQILGQGPKLLIQFQNNGVVDDSQLPKDRFSAERLKGVDSTLKIQPAKLEDSAVYLCASSLPGQGSRTGELFFGEGSRLTVL.

The chain joins TRBV5-1 to TRBJ2-7; D might be TRBD2 (6 bases). Germline loops: CDR1 SGHRS, CDR2 YFSETQ. The CDR3 consists of 13 residues. The ends were cut back, 2 bases at V and 3 bases at J, with 9 bases in the middle. CDR3 sequence: CASSFGGVYEQYF. The CDR3 DNA reads as TGCGCCAGCAGCTTCGGCGGGGTCTACGAGCAGTACTTC.

This chain connects TRBV13 to TRBJ1-3; 8 positions agree with TRBD1. Per germline, CDR1 PRHDT and CDR2 FYEKMQ (reference sequence). This CDR3 has 18 residues. The trim removed 0 bases at V and 0 bases at J, leaving 7 bases unmatched. The CDR3 DNA is TGTGCCAGCAGCTTAGGAACCGGGACAGGTCGCTCTGGAAACACCATATATTTT. It is translated as CASSLGTGTGRSGNTIYF.

This chain joins TRBV9 and TRBJ1-2, with D perhaps TRBD1 (5 bases). V lost 3 bases and J 4 bases, leaving 7 bases between the germline ends. The V gene's germline CDR1 is SGDLS and CDR2 YYNGEE. The length of the CDR3 is 12 residues. The CDR3 reads CASSADSYGYTF. The CDR3 DNA is TGTGCCAGCAGCGCAGACAGCTATGGCTACACCTTC.

The V gene is TRBV5-1, the J gene TRBJ1-1; no firm D call. Germline V gene lookup returns CDR1 SGHRS and CDR2 YFSETQ. Trimming left V 0 bases short and J 5 bases short, with 11 bases between. This CDR3 comprises 14 residues. CDR3 nucleotides: TGCGCCAGCAGCTTGGCCTCGACGGGTACTGAAGCTTTCTTT. Protein product: CASSLASTGTEAFF.

About this clone: Within the sample, other DNA sequences also encode this same CDR3. This chain links TRBV5-1 with TRBJ1-1; D is undetermined. The length of the CDR3 is 14 residues. Germline CDR1 reads SGHRS; CDR2 reads YFSETQ. V dropped 0 bases and J dropped 0 bases, with 6 bases sitting between them. CDR3 DNA sequence: TGCGCCAGCAGCTTGGCGGGAATGAACACTGAAGCTTTCTTT. It specifies CASSLAGMNTEAFF. Combining the CDR3 with reference TRBV5-1 and TRBJ1-1 gives the whole variable domain KAGVTQTPRYLIKTRGQQVTLSCSPISGHRSVSWYQQTPGQGLQFLFEYFSETQRNKGNFPGRFSGRQFSNSRSEMNVSTLELGDSALYLCASSLAGMNTEAFFGQGTRLTVV.

This chain uses TRBV7-2 with TRBJ2-7; maybe TRBD1 (6 bases). CDR1 SGHTA and CDR2 FQGNSA come from the germline V gene. V gave up 0 bases and J gave up 0 bases, with 9 bases separating them. This CDR3 spans 15 amino acids. The CDR3 sequence: CASSLAGAASYEQYF. CDR3 sequence (DNA): TGTGCCAGCAGCTTAGCGGGGGCTGCCTCCTACGAGCAGTACTTC.